The present T cell receptor (beta chain) was sequenced within a study of T-cell reconstitution after alpha-beta-depleted transplantation in children. This CDR3 is built from 13 residues. V lost 6 bases and J lost 2, with 14 bases in between. Germline CDR1 and CDR2: DFQATT and SNEGSKA (reference sequence). As it was prepared, the TCRbeta library received unique molecular identifiers. Each CDR3 protein gets one entry after TCRdb re-called the PCR reads with MiXCR. The table lists around 800,000 distinct CDR3 sequences, about 16% of them singletons. The specimen was PBMCs, mostly from graft donor cells, collected 360 days after TCRalphabeta/CD19-depleted stem cell transplant. V gene TRBV20-1 combines with J gene TRBJ2-7; D is perhaps TRBD1 (6 bases). This clonotype originated in a male patient aged 10 to 17 who had a stem cell transplant for acute lymphoblastic leukemia, so the T cells may come from the graft donor. This CDR3 is CSAPDSSTYEQYF. DNA for the CDR3: TGCAGTGCGCCGGACAGTTCAACCTACGAGCAGTACTTC.